Listed below are T cell receptor beta chains from one sample, sequenced in a study of T-cell memory formation after mild COVID-19. MiXCR was run by TCRdb on the 5' RACE reads, yielding one entry per CDR3 protein. The top ten hold about 8.2% of the sample, which has 450,000 to 650,000 distinct CDR3 sequences, roughly a fifth seen once. Sequencing was performed on PBMCs or a T cell subset sorted from them (not recorded which). The receptors were sampled from an adult woman who had mild COVID-19 (a few samples of this study predate the infection). Cell type and time point are not known. CDR3s include the opening cysteine and the closing phenylalanine or tryptophan. Fields, in order: D gene, V gene, clone size, J gene, CDR3 length, CDR3 protein, CDR3 DNA. A D gene is named only where the DNA matches it firmly. Only some rows state a clone size, as once, few, many or a class for expanded clones.

-	TRBV23-1	-	TRBJ2-7	14	CASSHRTFPYEQYF	TGCGCCAGCAGTCACCGCACCTTCCCCTACGAGCAGTACTTC
-	TRBV6-5	few	TRBJ2-7	13	CASRGTPRREQYF	TGTGCCAGCAGGGGGACCCCTCGGCGCGAGCAGTACTTC
-	TRBV2	-	TRBJ2-1	15	CASSEGPEFYNEQFF	TGTGCCAGCAGTGAGGGGCCAGAGTTCTACAATGAGCAGTTCTTC
-	TRBV20-1	-	TRBJ2-5	14	CSAREDYLQETQYF	TGCAGTGCTAGAGAAGACTACCTACAAGAGACCCAGTACTTC
TRBD2	TRBV29-1	few	TRBJ2-5	18	CSVEITWRRLAGVETQYF	TGCAGCGTTGAGATCACTTGGAGGAGACTAGCGGGAGTAGAGACCCAGTACTTC
-	TRBV30	once	TRBJ2-4	13	CAWKGGPKNIQYF	TGTGCCTGGAAAGGGGGTCCCAAAAACATTCAGTACTTC
-	TRBV2	-	TRBJ2-7	13	CASDPDSSYEQYF	TGTGCCAGCGACCCGGACAGCTCCTACGAGCAGTACTTC
-	TRBV25-1	few	TRBJ1-2	13	CASSPSNRDGYTF	TGTGCCAGCAGTCCGAGCAACAGGGATGGCTACACCTTC
-	TRBV5-4	-	TRBJ2-5	15	CASSFSGELQETQYF	TGTGCCAGCAGCTTTTCGGGTGAACTGCAAGAGACCCAGTACTTC
-	TRBV12-3/TRBV12-4	many	TRBJ1-6	16	CASGHRLYSYNSPLHF	TGTGCCAGCGGCCACAGGCTATACTCCTATAATTCACCCCTCCACTTT
-	TRBV3-1	-	TRBJ1-5	14	CASSQDRWDQPQHF	TGTGCCAGCAGCCAAGATAGGTGGGATCAGCCCCAGCATTTT
TRBD2	TRBV7-9	-	TRBJ2-3	19	CASSLAQLAEATSTDTQYF	TGTGCCAGCAGCTTAGCTCAGCTAGCGGAAGCCACTAGCACAGATACGCAGTATTTT
TRBD2	TRBV24-1	few	TRBJ2-1	15	CATSDLPAGAFGQFF	TGTGCCACCAGTGATTTGCCGGCGGGAGCGTTCGGGCAGTTCTTC
-	TRBV11-2	-	TRBJ2-5	12	CARSLNVGTQYF	TGTGCCAGAAGCTTAAATGTTGGGACCCAGTACTTC